This TCR beta chain was found in a study of regulatory T cells in long-lasting Graves disease. For the study at large: Antithyroid drug use was under 3 months in newly diagnosed Graves' patients.

V was shortened by 5 bases and J by 0 bases, with 11 bases between the two germline ends. The CDR3 consists of 15 residues. The time point is: newly diagnosed GD, antithyroid drugs for less than 3 months. The TCR library used RNA extracted from PBMCs. Overall study findings and caveats: Since the sample size was small, accuracy may have been reduced.

The TCR beta library used iRepertoire HTBI primers with Arm-PCR amplification of CDR3. TCRdb reanalysed the multiplex PCR reads using MiXCR and keeps one entry per CDR3 protein. This table has 360,000 or so distinct CDR3 sequences, 16% appearing once. This clonotype was recorded many times. Its antigen is still unknown. The same sample was also used in a study of T cells in Graves' hyperthyroidism and ophthalmopathy. As that study records: Ophthalmopathy onset followed model prediction by a median approximately 5.9 months.

The clonotype originates from a young woman with Graves disease. Sequenced material: peripheral blood mononuclear cells (PBMCs), taken at new diagnosis, from a patient treated with antithyroid drugs. The chain links TRBV12-3 or TRBV12-4 to TRBJ2-4; D uncertain. The CDR3 DNA is TGTGCCAGCAGTAGTGGCGTACTAGCCAAAAACATTCAGTACTTC. Translation gives CASSSGVLAKNIQYF.